This is a list of T cell receptor beta chains from one sample in a study of OX40 agonist ivuxolimab in advanced cancers. The repertoire was sequenced with immunoSEQ multiplex PCR; TCRdb's copy has only in-frame clones and lacks some. The table has tens of thousands of clones, 80% to 90% seen once. The material sequenced was CD4+ or CD8+ T cells sorted from blood, taken in a trial of the OX40 agonist ivuxolimab. The receptors here all came from an adult with an advanced solid tumor such as melanoma, head and neck, liver or kidney cancer. CDR3s include the opening cysteine and the closing phenylalanine or tryptophan. The D gene is left open where the match is weak. Clone size is not always given. Where it is, it says once, few, many or a class for expanded clones.

D: TRBD2; V: TRBV9; J: TRBJ2-6; size: -; CDR3: CASSVVGGALSGANVLTF; DNA: TGTGCCAGCAGCGTAGTCGGGGGGGCTCTCTCTGGGGCCAACGTCCTGACTTTC
D: TRBD2; V: TRBV13; J: TRBJ2-3; size: -; CDR3: CASSSTPGLAGLDTQYF; DNA: TGTGCCAGCAGCAGTACCCCGGGACTAGCGGGCTTGGATACGCAGTATTTT
D: -; V: TRBV2; J: TRBJ1-1; size: -; CDR3: CASSAQGTNTEAFF; DNA: TGTGCCAGCAGTGCCCAGGGGACGAACACTGAAGCTTTCTTT
D: -; V: TRBV5-1; J: TRBJ2-4; size: -; CDR3: CASSLGLIRDGIQYF; DNA: TGCGCCAGCAGCTTGGGGTTAATCAGGGACGGCATTCAGTACTTC
D: TRBD1; V: TRBV14; J: TRBJ2-1; size: -; CDR3: CASSRNADRANEQFF; DNA: TGTGCCAGCAGCCGTAATGCGGACAGGGCCAATGAGCAGTTCTTC
D: -; V: TRBV5-1; J: TRBJ1-3; size: few; CDR3: CASSFSTGSGNTIYF; DNA: TGCGCCAGCAGCTTTTCGACAGGCTCTGGAAACACCATATATTTT
D: -; V: TRBV19; J: TRBJ1-2; size: -; CDR3: CASSISASGYTF; DNA: TGTGCCAGTAGTATATCGGCATCGGGCTACACCTTC
D: TRBD1; V: TRBV2; J: TRBJ1-1; size: -; CDR3: CASSLKTGVFF; DNA: TGTGCCAGCAGTTTGAAGACAGGGGTCTTCTTT
D: -; V: TRBV6-5; J: TRBJ1-2; size: -; CDR3: CASSYSAIRGSGYTF; DNA: TGTGCCAGCAGTTACTCGGCCATTAGAGGGAGTGGCTACACCTTC
D: TRBD2; V: TRBV6-5; J: TRBJ2-1; size: -; CDR3: CASRSSGGSYNEQFF; DNA: TGTGCCAGCAGGTCTAGCGGGGGGAGTTACAATGAGCAGTTCTTC
D: -; V: TRBV5-4; J: TRBJ1-1; size: -; CDR3: CASSTGGFGNTEAFF; DNA: TGTGCCAGCAGCACGGGGGGCTTCGGGAACACTGAAGCTTTCTTT
D: TRBD1; V: TRBV4-2; J: TRBJ1-5; size: -; CDR3: CASSHVDRDGQPQHF; DNA: TGTGCCAGCAGCCACGTGGACAGGGACGGCCAGCCCCAGCATTTT
D: TRBD1; V: TRBV7-2; J: TRBJ2-7; size: -; CDR3: CASGRDRGVHEQYF; DNA: TGTGCCTCCGGGAGGGACAGGGGCGTCCACGAGCAGTACTTC
D: -; V: TRBV7-9; J: TRBJ2-3; size: once; CDR3: CASTKVLAGTQYF; DNA: TGTGCCAGCACCAAAGTTCTCGCGGGGACGCAGTATTTT
D: -; V: TRBV5-1; J: TRBJ1-1; size: once; CDR3: CASSLEGQGPGEAFF; DNA: TGCGCCAGCAGCTTGGAGGGTCAGGGGCCGGGTGAAGCTTTCTTT
D: -; V: TRBV6-1; J: TRBJ2-5; size: -; CDR3: CASSPGWGGETQYF; DNA: TGTGCCAGCAGTCCCGGGTGGGGAGGAGAGACCCAGTACTTC
D: -; V: TRBV7-3; J: TRBJ2-5; size: -; CDR3: CASSLGADRELETQYF; DNA: TGTGCCAGCAGCTTAGGGGCGGACCGGGAGTTGGAGACCCAGTACTTC